The 2 T cell receptor beta chains given below trace back to one sample, sequenced in a study of OX40 agonist ivuxolimab in advanced cancers. Libraries were prepared by immunoSEQ multiplex PCR; TCRdb keeps only in-frame clonotypes and omits some of them. The sample includes tens of thousands of clones, 90% of them seen just once. The source material was CD4+ or CD8+ T cells sorted from blood, sampled in a trial of the OX40 agonist ivuxolimab. All receptors come from an adult with an advanced solid tumor such as melanoma, head and neck, liver or kidney cancer.

The J gene is TRBJ1-1, the V gene TRBV7-9; unclear D gene. Trimming stripped 6 bases from V and 1 base from J, with 3 bases between. Germline V gene sequence: CDR1 SEHNR, CDR2 FQNEAQ (reference sequence). This CDR3 has 11 amino acids. CDR3 in DNA: TGTGCCAGCAGTCGGAACACTGAAGCTTTCTTT. As protein: CASSRNTEAFF.

This clone was observed a single time. V is TRBV14 and J is TRBJ2-4; no definite D call. CDR1 and CDR2 (germline): SGHDN, FVKESK. V lost 0 bases to trimming and J lost 0 bases, with 3 bases between them. CDR3 size: 14 residues. CDR3 in amino acids: CASSQDLAKNIQYF. Here the CDR3 DNA reads TGTGCCAGCAGCCAAGATCTAGCCAAAAACATTCAGTACTTC.